The clone carrying this T cell receptor (beta chain) has more than one count but fewer than ten. Repertoires were generated with immunoSEQ multiplex PCR, while TCRdb's copy carries only in-frame clones and drops some. The sample includes approximately 57,000 clones, approximately 89% of them seen just once. The data originate from a study of T cell changes during pregnancy in multiple sclerosis. CDR1 and CDR2 from the germline V gene are MNHNS and SASEGT. The length of the CDR3 is 13 residues. V shed 3 bases and J shed 9 bases, with 15 bases lying between them. This receptor was identified in a female donor in good health, enrolled as a control in a pregnancy study. Material: peripheral blood, obtained after pregnancy. The chain links TRBV6-1 to TRBJ2-7; perhaps TRBD2 as D (5 bases). CDR3 DNA: TGTGCCAGCAGTGAGGACTGGCTTAGCACGCAGTACTTC. Translating gives CASSEDWLSTQYF.